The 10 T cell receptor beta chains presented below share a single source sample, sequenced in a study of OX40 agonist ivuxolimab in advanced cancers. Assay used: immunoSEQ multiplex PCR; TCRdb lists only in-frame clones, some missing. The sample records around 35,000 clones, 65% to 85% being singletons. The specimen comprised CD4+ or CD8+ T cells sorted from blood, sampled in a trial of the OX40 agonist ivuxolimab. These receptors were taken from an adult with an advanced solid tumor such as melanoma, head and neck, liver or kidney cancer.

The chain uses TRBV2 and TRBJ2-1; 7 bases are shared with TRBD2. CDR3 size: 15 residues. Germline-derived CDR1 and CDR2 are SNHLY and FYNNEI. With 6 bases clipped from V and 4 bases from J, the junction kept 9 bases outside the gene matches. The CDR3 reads CASRANAGDYNEQFF. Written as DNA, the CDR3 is TGTGCCAGCAGGGCGAACGCGGGGGATTACAATGAGCAGTTCTTC.

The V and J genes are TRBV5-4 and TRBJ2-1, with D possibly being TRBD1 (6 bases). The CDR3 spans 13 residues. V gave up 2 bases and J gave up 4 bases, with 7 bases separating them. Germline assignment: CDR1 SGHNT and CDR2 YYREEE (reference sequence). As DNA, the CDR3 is TGTGCCAGCAGCTTAGGGGGTTACAATGAGCAGTTCTTC. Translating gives CASSLGGYNEQFF.

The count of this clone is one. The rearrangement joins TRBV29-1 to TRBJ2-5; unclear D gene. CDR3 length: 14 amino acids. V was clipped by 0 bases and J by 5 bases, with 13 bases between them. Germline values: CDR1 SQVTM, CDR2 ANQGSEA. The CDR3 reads CSVEERALGETQYF. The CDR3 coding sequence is TGCAGCGTTGAAGAAAGGGCCCTCGGTGAGACCCAGTACTTC.

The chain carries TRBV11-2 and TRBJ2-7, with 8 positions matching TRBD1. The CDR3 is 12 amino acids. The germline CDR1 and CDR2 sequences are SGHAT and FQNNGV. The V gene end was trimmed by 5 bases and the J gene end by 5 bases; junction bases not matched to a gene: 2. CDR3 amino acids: CASSPDRDEQYF. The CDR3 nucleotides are TGTGCCAGCAGCCCGGACAGGGACGAGCAGTACTTC.

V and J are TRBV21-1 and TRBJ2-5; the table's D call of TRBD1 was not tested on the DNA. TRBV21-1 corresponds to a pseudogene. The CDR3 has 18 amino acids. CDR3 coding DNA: TGTGCCAGCAGCTCCCGCCTCAGGGGGCGCTTGTATCAAGAGACCCAGTACTTC. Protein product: CASSSRLRGRLYQETQYF.

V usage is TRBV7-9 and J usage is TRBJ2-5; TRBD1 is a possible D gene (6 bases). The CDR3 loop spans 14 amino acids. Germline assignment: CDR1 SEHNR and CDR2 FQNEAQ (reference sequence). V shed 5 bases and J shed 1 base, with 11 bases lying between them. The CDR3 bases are TGTGCCAGCAGCATCAGACAGGCCCAAGAGACCCAGTACTTC. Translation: CASSIRQAQETQYF.

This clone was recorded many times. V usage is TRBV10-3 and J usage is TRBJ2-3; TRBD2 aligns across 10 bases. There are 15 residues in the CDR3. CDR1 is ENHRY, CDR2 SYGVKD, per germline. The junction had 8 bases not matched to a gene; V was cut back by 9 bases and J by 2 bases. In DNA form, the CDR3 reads TGTGCCATAGCGGGAGGGTCATTGATCACAGATACGCAGTATTTT. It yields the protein CAIAGGSLITDTQYF.

The CDR3 region is CAWSEDGYYGYTF. The CDR3 nucleotides are TGTGCCTGGAGTGAAGACGGATACTATGGCTACACCTTC. V is TRBV30 and J is TRBJ1-2; D remains unclear. Trimming left V 1 base short and J 3 bases short, with 9 bases between. In germline, CDR1 is GTSNPN, CDR2 SVGIG (reference sequence). This CDR3 region has 13 residues.

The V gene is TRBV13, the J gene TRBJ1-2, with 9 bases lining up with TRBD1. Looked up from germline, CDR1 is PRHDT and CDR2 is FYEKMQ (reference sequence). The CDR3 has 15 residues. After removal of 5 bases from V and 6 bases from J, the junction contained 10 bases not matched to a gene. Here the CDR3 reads CASSTGQGHDDGYTF. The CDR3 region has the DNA TGTGCCAGCAGCACCGGACAGGGGCACGACGATGGCTACACCTTC.

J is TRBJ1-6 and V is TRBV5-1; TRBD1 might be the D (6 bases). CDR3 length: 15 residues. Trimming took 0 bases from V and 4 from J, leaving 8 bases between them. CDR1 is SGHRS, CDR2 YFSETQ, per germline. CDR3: CASSLGQDYNSPLHF. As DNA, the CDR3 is TGCGCCAGCAGCTTGGGACAGGATTATAATTCACCCCTCCACTTT.